This TCR beta chain is from a study of T cells in Graves' hyperthyroidism and ophthalmopathy. This clonotype was found a few times. The V end was cut by 5 bases, the J end by 0 bases, with 14 bases between. The CDR3 length is 16 residues. The authors took PBMCs from over 8.5 ml fresh peripheral blood. The investigators amplified TCR beta CDR3 regions from RNA transcripts. An initial round of RT-PCR targeting the TCR CDR3 relied on the HTBI primer set. Via MiXCR, TCRdb re-called the multiplex PCR reads, giving one row per CDR3 protein. The data show more than 300,000 distinct CDR3 sequences, around 13% seen once.

V usage is TRBV12-3 or TRBV12-4 and J usage is TRBJ2-1; D is perhaps TRBD1 or TRBD2 (5 bases each). Sequenced sample: blood. The clonotype comes from a woman younger than 30 with Graves' hyperthyroidism. CDR3 in DNA: TGTGCCAGCAGTCCTAAGGGGACGAGCTCCTACAATGAGCAGTTCTTC. Translated, it gives CASSPKGTSSYNEQFF.